This is a list of T cell receptor beta chains from one sample in a study of T cell responses to AZD1222 COVID-19 vaccine. TCRdb's copy holds only in-frame clones and misses some; the assay was immunoSEQ multiplex PCR. The data hold 100,000 to 150,000 clones, with under 85% observed a single time. The specimen was peripheral blood, collected on day 0 of AZD1222 vaccination. Every receptor here comes from an adult in good health. CDR3s include the opening cysteine and the closing phenylalanine or tryptophan. Each record gives: D gene, V gene, clone size, J gene, CDR3 DNA, CDR3 protein. A D gene is named only where the DNA matches it firmly. Clone size is not always given. Where it is, it says once, few, many or a class for expanded clones.

d_call: NA; v_call: TRBV19; clone_size: NA; j_call: TRBJ1-1; cdr3_nt: TGTGCCAGTGCTCCGGGTAGAGGCACTGAAGCTTTCTTT; cdr3_aa: CASAPGRGTEAFF
d_call: NA; v_call: TRBV7-6; clone_size: NA; j_call: TRBJ1-2; cdr3_nt: TGTGCCAGCAGCTTAGATGTGGGGGCGAATGGCTACACCTTC; cdr3_aa: CASSLDVGANGYTF
d_call: TRBD1; v_call: TRBV27; clone_size: NA; j_call: TRBJ1-1; cdr3_nt: TGTGCCAGCAGACCGACGGGGCAGGGGGTTTTAGGCACTGAAGCTTTCTTT; cdr3_aa: CASRPTGQGVLGTEAFF
d_call: NA; v_call: TRBV28; clone_size: NA; j_call: TRBJ1-2; cdr3_nt: TGTGCCACCCCCACCCCCACAGGTGGCTACACCTTC; cdr3_aa: CATPTPTGGYTF
d_call: TRBD2; v_call: TRBV6-2/TRBV6-3; clone_size: NA; j_call: TRBJ2-7; cdr3_nt: TGTGCCAGCAGTTACTCGGGGACTAGCGGGGGGTCCTACGAGCAGTACTTC; cdr3_aa: CASSYSGTSGGSYEQYF
d_call: TRBD2; v_call: TRBV7-3; clone_size: NA; j_call: TRBJ2-1; cdr3_nt: TGTGCCAGCAGCCCGGGAGGGAATGAGCAGTTCTTC; cdr3_aa: CASSPGGNEQFF
d_call: TRBD2; v_call: TRBV7-2; clone_size: medium-sized; j_call: TRBJ2-7; cdr3_nt: TGTGCCAGCAGCCCCGTGAGTAGCGGGGGCTACGAGCAGTACTTC; cdr3_aa: CASSPVSSGGYEQYF
d_call: TRBD1; v_call: TRBV5-5; clone_size: once; j_call: TRBJ2-1; cdr3_nt: TGTGCCAGCAGCAAGTTAGGGGGCGACGGCCTAACTGAGCAGTTCTTC; cdr3_aa: CASSKLGGDGLTEQFF
d_call: TRBD1; v_call: TRBV7-8; clone_size: NA; j_call: TRBJ1-1; cdr3_nt: TGTGCCAGCAGCTTAAGGGACAGGGATCATGCTTTCTTT; cdr3_aa: CASSLRDRDHAFF
d_call: NA; v_call: TRBV7-9; clone_size: NA; j_call: TRBJ1-1; cdr3_nt: TGTGCCAGCAGCTTAGCGGGGACCAGGGACGGGAGGACTGAAGCTTTCTTT; cdr3_aa: CASSLAGTRDGRTEAFF
d_call: NA; v_call: TRBV19; clone_size: NA; j_call: TRBJ1-1; cdr3_nt: TGTGCCACACAAGACGGGACGGGGCACACTGAAGCTTTCTTT; cdr3_aa: CATQDGTGHTEAFF
d_call: NA; v_call: TRBV7-2; clone_size: NA; j_call: TRBJ1-6; cdr3_nt: TGTGCCAGCAGCGCGGTCACGTCAGTCAATTCACCCCTCCACTTT; cdr3_aa: CASSAVTSVNSPLHF
d_call: NA; v_call: TRBV14; clone_size: NA; j_call: TRBJ1-2; cdr3_nt: TGTGCCAGCAGCCAGGGGGGACAATATGGCTACACCTTC; cdr3_aa: CASSQGGQYGYTF
d_call: TRBD2; v_call: TRBV9; clone_size: NA; j_call: TRBJ2-1; cdr3_nt: TGTGCCAGCAGCGAGGCTTCGGGGACTAGCGGGTTGGGTGAGCAGTTCTTC; cdr3_aa: CASSEASGTSGLGEQFF
d_call: NA; v_call: TRBV19; clone_size: NA; j_call: TRBJ2-1; cdr3_nt: TGTGCCAGTACCGCTGGAGGGTGGGATGAGCAGTTCTTC; cdr3_aa: CASTAGGWDEQFF
d_call: NA; v_call: TRBV19; clone_size: NA; j_call: TRBJ2-3; cdr3_nt: TGTGCCACCATAGGGACCGACACAGATACGCAGTATTTT; cdr3_aa: CATIGTDTDTQYF
d_call: NA; v_call: TRBV3-1/TRBV3-2; clone_size: NA; j_call: TRBJ2-7; cdr3_nt: TGTGCCAGCAGCCAAGGAAGGACAGTGGTACACGAGCAGTACTTC; cdr3_aa: CASSQGRTVVHEQYF
d_call: NA; v_call: TRBV28; clone_size: NA; j_call: TRBJ2-4; cdr3_nt: TGTGCCAGCAGTTTATACAGGTCCAAAAACATTCAGTACTTC; cdr3_aa: CASSLYRSKNIQYF
d_call: NA; v_call: TRBV30; clone_size: NA; j_call: TRBJ2-7; cdr3_nt: TGTGCCTGGAGTTTAAGGGACTTCGAGCAGTACTTC; cdr3_aa: CAWSLRDFEQYF
d_call: NA; v_call: TRBV7-9; clone_size: NA; j_call: TRBJ1-2; cdr3_nt: TGTGCCAGCAGCTCGGCGGGCAGCTATGGCTACACCTTC; cdr3_aa: CASSSAGSYGYTF
d_call: NA; v_call: TRBV18; clone_size: NA; j_call: TRBJ2-7; cdr3_nt: TGTGCCAGCTCACCCGGGACAAGCTACTACGAGCAGTACTTC; cdr3_aa: CASSPGTSYYEQYF
d_call: NA; v_call: TRBV11-3; clone_size: NA; j_call: TRBJ2-7; cdr3_nt: TGTGCCAGCAGCTTGATGACCGAATACGAGCAGTACTTC; cdr3_aa: CASSLMTEYEQYF
d_call: TRBD1; v_call: TRBV7-2; clone_size: NA; j_call: TRBJ1-2; cdr3_nt: TGTGCCAGCAGCTTTGTCGGGACAGGGTTAGGGGGTGGCTACACCTTC; cdr3_aa: CASSFVGTGLGGGYTF
d_call: NA; v_call: TRBV7-2; clone_size: NA; j_call: TRBJ1-4; cdr3_nt: TGTGCCAGCAGCGCCTCAGGGGAGGTGTTTTTT; cdr3_aa: CASSASGEVFF
d_call: NA; v_call: TRBV28; clone_size: NA; j_call: TRBJ1-4; cdr3_nt: TGTGCCAGCAGTTTTGGGGCATACAAAGTGGAACTGTTTTTT; cdr3_aa: CASSFGAYKVELFF
d_call: TRBD1; v_call: TRBV27; clone_size: NA; j_call: TRBJ1-4; cdr3_nt: TGTGCCAGCAGTTTAGGGACAGCCCCTGAAAAACTGTTTTTT; cdr3_aa: CASSLGTAPEKLFF
d_call: NA; v_call: TRBV11-2; clone_size: NA; j_call: TRBJ2-2; cdr3_nt: TGTGCCAGCAGCCTACACCAGACCGGGGAGCTGTTTTTT; cdr3_aa: CASSLHQTGELFF
d_call: NA; v_call: TRBV28; clone_size: NA; j_call: TRBJ1-3; cdr3_nt: TGTGCCATCAAATCGGGGATCGGAAACACCATATATTTT; cdr3_aa: CAIKSGIGNTIYF
d_call: TRBD1; v_call: TRBV6-5; clone_size: NA; j_call: TRBJ2-2; cdr3_nt: TGTGCCAGCAGTTTGGGACAGGTGAACACCGGGGAGCTGTTTTTT; cdr3_aa: CASSLGQVNTGELFF
d_call: TRBD1; v_call: TRBV5-1; clone_size: NA; j_call: TRBJ2-2; cdr3_nt: TGCGCCAGCAGCCCAGGACAGGGAAACACCGGGGAGCTGTTTTTT; cdr3_aa: CASSPGQGNTGELFF
d_call: TRBD1; v_call: TRBV5-1; clone_size: NA; j_call: TRBJ1-2; cdr3_nt: TGCGCCAGCAGCAAGGACAGGGGGCCTGCTGGCTACACCTTC; cdr3_aa: CASSKDRGPAGYTF
d_call: NA; v_call: TRBV3-1/TRBV3-2; clone_size: NA; j_call: TRBJ2-2; cdr3_nt: TGTGCCAGCCGGTTGGGGGGGGAGCTGTTTTTT; cdr3_aa: CASRLGGELFF
d_call: NA; v_call: TRBV27; clone_size: NA; j_call: TRBJ1-1; cdr3_nt: TGTGCCAGCACCCCACGGAGGGGACTGGGGAACACTGAAGCTTTCTTT; cdr3_aa: CASTPRRGLGNTEAFF
d_call: TRBD2; v_call: TRBV2; clone_size: NA; j_call: TRBJ2-3; cdr3_nt: TGTGCCAGCATCCTTAGCGGGGCTAGCACAGATACGCAGTATTTT; cdr3_aa: CASILSGASTDTQYF
d_call: NA; v_call: TRBV4-2; clone_size: NA; j_call: TRBJ1-1; cdr3_nt: TGTGCCAGCAGCCAAGAGGGGGGCTTTGGGTCCGCGGCTTTCTTT; cdr3_aa: CASSQEGGFGSAAFF
d_call: NA; v_call: TRBV7-2; clone_size: once; j_call: TRBJ2-3; cdr3_nt: TGTGCCAGCAGCTTCGTAACGGGTAGGGCAGATACGCAGTATTTT; cdr3_aa: CASSFVTGRADTQYF
d_call: NA; v_call: TRBV28; clone_size: NA; j_call: TRBJ1-5; cdr3_nt: TGTGTCAGCAGTTCGGGACGGGAACTCAATCAGCCCCAGCATTTT; cdr3_aa: CVSSSGRELNQPQHF
d_call: NA; v_call: TRBV2; clone_size: NA; j_call: TRBJ2-7; cdr3_nt: TGTGCCAGCATCTTTAGCCTCACATACGAGCAGTACTTC; cdr3_aa: CASIFSLTYEQYF
d_call: NA; v_call: TRBV3-1/TRBV3-2; clone_size: NA; j_call: TRBJ1-4; cdr3_nt: TGTGCCAGCAGCCTCCAAAGGGGGTTTGCAACTAATGAAAAACTGTTTTTT; cdr3_aa: CASSLQRGFATNEKLFF
d_call: NA; v_call: TRBV6-5; clone_size: NA; j_call: TRBJ1-6; cdr3_nt: TGTGCCAGCAGCTCCCTCGGGGGCCTTAATTCACCCCTCCACTTT; cdr3_aa: CASSSLGGLNSPLHF
d_call: TRBD1; v_call: TRBV6-5; clone_size: once; j_call: TRBJ1-2; cdr3_nt: TGTGCCAGCAGTTACAACAGGGGAAGAAACTATGGCTACACCTTC; cdr3_aa: CASSYNRGRNYGYTF
d_call: NA; v_call: TRBV28; clone_size: NA; j_call: TRBJ1-5; cdr3_nt: TGTGCCAGCAGTCTCCTGGGACAGCCCCAGCATTTT; cdr3_aa: CASSLLGQPQHF
d_call: NA; v_call: TRBV20-1; clone_size: NA; j_call: TRBJ1-6; cdr3_nt: TGCAGTGCTAGTCGTCAGGGTTTGAATTCACCCCTCCACTTT; cdr3_aa: CSASRQGLNSPLHF
d_call: TRBD1; v_call: TRBV29-1; clone_size: once; j_call: TRBJ1-1; cdr3_nt: TGCAGCGTTTCAGGGGGACCCTCTGAAGCTTTCTTT; cdr3_aa: CSVSGGPSEAFF
d_call: NA; v_call: TRBV12-1; clone_size: NA; j_call: TRBJ2-7; cdr3_nt: TGTGCCAGCAGCCCTAAGGACGGGAACTCATACTTC; cdr3_aa: CASSPKDGNSYF
d_call: NA; v_call: TRBV7-2; clone_size: NA; j_call: TRBJ2-7; cdr3_nt: TGTGCCAGCAGCGGGAGCCGGGCCAACTACGAGCAGTACTTC; cdr3_aa: CASSGSRANYEQYF
d_call: NA; v_call: TRBV7-8; clone_size: once; j_call: TRBJ1-6; cdr3_nt: TGTGCCAGCAGCCTACAGGGTGGGGGTAATTCACCCCTCCACTTT; cdr3_aa: CASSLQGGGNSPLHF